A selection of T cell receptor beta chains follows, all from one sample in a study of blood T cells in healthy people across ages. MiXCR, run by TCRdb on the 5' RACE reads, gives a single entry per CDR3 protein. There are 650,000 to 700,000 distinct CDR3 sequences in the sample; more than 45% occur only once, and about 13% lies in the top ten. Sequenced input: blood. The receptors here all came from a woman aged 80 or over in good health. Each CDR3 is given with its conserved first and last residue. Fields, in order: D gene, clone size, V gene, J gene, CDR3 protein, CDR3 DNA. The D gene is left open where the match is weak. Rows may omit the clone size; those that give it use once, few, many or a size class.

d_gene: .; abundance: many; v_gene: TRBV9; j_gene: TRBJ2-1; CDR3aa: CASSVEGLSPNEQFF; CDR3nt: TGTGCCAGCAGCGTAGAGGGCCTTAGCCCCAATGAGCAGTTCTTC
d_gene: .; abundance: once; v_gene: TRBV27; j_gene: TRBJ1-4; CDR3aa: CASSPERQGREKLFF; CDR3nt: TGTGCCAGCAGTCCCGAGCGGCAGGGACGGGAAAAACTGTTTTTT
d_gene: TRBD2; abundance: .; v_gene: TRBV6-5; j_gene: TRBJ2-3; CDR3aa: CASSYLAGALDTQYF; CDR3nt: TGTGCCAGCAGTTATCTAGCGGGGGCCCTAGATACGCAGTATTTT
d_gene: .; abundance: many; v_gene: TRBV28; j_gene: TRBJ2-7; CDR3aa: CASSAGTYTYEQYF; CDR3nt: TGTGCCAGCAGTGCCGGGACCTACACCTACGAGCAGTACTTC
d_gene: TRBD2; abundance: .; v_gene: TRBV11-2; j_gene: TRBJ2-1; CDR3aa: CASSLEAGGMFF; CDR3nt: TGTGCCAGCAGCTTAGAAGCGGGAGGGATGTTCTTC
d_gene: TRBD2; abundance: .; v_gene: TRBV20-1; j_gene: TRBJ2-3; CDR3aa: CSAGRTFDTQYF; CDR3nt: TGCAGTGCCGGGAGGACTTTCGATACGCAGTATTTT
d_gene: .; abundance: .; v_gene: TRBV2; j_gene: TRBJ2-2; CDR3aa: CASSPRGRNTGELFF; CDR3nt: TGTGCCAGCAGTCCCAGGGGTCGGAACACCGGGGAGCTGTTTTTT
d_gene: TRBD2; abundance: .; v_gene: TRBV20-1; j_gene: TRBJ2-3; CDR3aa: CSARILPAGNTDTQYF; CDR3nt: TGCAGTGCTAGAATACTTCCAGCGGGGAACACAGATACGCAGTATTTT
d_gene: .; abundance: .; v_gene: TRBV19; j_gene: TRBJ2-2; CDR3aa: CASRTGFGDTGELFF; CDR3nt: TGTGCCAGTAGGACGGGATTTGGGGACACCGGGGAGCTGTTTTTT
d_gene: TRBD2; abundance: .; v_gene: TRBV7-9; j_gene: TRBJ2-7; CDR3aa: CASSRLAGGPDLYEQYF; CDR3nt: TGTGCCAGCAGCAGACTAGCGGGAGGGCCTGACCTCTACGAGCAGTACTTC
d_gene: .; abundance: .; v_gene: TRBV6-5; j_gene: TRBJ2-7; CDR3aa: CASSYGLPILSYEQYF; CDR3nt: TGTGCCAGCAGTTACGGGCTACCCATACTTTCCTACGAGCAGTACTTC
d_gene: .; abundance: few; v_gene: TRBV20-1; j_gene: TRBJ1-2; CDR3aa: CSGAGSEGLGNGYTF; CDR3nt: TGCAGTGGAGCTGGATCGGAGGGGCTTGGAAATGGCTACACCTTC
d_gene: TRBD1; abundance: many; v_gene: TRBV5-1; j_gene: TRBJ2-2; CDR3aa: CASSLDRGNTGELFF; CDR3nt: TGCGCCAGCAGCTTGGACAGGGGGAACACCGGGGAGCTGTTTTTT
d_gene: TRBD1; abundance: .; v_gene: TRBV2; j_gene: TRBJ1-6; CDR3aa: CASSPGDRRINSPLHF; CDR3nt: TGTGCCAGCAGCCCAGGGGACAGGAGAATTAATTCACCCCTCCACTTT
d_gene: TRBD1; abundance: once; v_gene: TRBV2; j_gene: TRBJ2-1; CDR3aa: CAGRTYGQGTEQFF; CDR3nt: TGTGCCGGCAGAACTTACGGACAGGGGACAGAGCAGTTCTTC
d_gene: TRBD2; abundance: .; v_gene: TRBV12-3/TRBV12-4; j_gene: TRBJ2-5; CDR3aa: CASRPSAGGRETQYF; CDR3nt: TGTGCCAGCCGACCGTCGGCGGGGGGACGGGAGACCCAGTACTTC
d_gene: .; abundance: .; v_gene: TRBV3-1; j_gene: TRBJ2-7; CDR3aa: CASSQGCEQYF; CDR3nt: TGTGCCAGCAGCCAGGGATGCGAGCAGTACTTC
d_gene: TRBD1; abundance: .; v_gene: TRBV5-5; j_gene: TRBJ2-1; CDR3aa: CASSPPGTGYNEQFF; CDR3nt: TGTGCCAGCAGCCCCCCCGGGACAGGGTACAATGAGCAGTTCTTC
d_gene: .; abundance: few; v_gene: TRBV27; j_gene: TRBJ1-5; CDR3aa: CASSLEGGYGNQPQHF; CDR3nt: TGTGCCAGCAGTTTAGAGGGGGGTTACGGCAATCAGCCCCAGCATTTT
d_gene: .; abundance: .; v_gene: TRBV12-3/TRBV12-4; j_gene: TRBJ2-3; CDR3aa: CASTRSGRARTDAQYF; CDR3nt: TGTGCCAGCACCCGGAGCGGGCGAGCCCGTACAGATGCGCAGTATTTT
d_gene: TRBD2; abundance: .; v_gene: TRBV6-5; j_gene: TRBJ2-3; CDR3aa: CASSGRRTDTQYF; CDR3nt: TGTGCCAGCAGCGGGAGGCGCACAGATACGCAGTATTTT
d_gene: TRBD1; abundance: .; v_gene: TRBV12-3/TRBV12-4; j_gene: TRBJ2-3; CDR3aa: CASSLEDRAIADTEYF; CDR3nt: TGTGCCAGCAGTTTAGAGGACAGGGCAATCGCAGATACGGAGTATTTT
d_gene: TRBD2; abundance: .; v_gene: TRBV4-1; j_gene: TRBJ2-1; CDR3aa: CASEPGLAGYNEQFF; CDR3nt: TGCGCCAGCGAACCGGGACTAGCGGGCTACAATGAGCAGTTCTTC
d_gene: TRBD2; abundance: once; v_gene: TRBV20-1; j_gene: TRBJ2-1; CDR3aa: CSASAGGYYEQFF; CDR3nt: TGCAGTGCTAGTGCGGGAGGCTACTACGAGCAGTTCTTC
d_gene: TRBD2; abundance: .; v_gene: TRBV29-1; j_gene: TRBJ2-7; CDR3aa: CSAGSLAGREQYF; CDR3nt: TGCAGCGCAGGCTCACTAGCGGGACGGGAGCAGTACTTC
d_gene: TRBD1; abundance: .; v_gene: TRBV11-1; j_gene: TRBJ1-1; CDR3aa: CASSLEGADTEAFF; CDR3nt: TGTGCCAGCAGCTTAGAGGGGGCAGACACTGAAGCTTTCTTT
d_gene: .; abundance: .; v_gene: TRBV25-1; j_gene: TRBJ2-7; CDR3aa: CASSKSGTATYEQYF; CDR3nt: TGTGCCAGCAGTAAGTCCGGGACTGCGACCTACGAGCAGTACTTC
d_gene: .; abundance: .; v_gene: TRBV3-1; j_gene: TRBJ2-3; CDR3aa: CASSQGGRRNGDTQYF; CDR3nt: TGTGCCAGCAGCCAAGGCGGCCGGCGAAATGGGGATACGCAGTATTTT
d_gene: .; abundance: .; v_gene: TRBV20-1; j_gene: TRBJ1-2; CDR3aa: CSARKGEDSNYGYTF; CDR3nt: TGCAGTGCTCGGAAAGGGGAGGACTCTAACTATGGCTACACCTTC
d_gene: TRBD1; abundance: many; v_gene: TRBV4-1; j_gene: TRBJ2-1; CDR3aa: CASSQVGTGGGNEQFF; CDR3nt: TGCGCCAGCAGCCAAGTAGGGACAGGGGGGGGCAATGAGCAGTTCTTC
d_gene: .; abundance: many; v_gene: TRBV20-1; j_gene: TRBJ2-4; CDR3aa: CSARQGTKNIQYF; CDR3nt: TGCAGTGCTAGGCAGGGGACCAAAAACATTCAGTACTTC
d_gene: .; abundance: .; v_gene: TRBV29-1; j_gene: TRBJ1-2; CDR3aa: CSARRRGQIYGYTF; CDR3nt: TGCAGCGCCCGACGGCGGGGGCAGATCTATGGCTACACCTTC
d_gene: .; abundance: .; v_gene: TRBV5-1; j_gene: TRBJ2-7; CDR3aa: CASRVGGGSYEQYF; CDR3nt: TGCGCCAGCAGGGTCGGTGGAGGGAGCTACGAGCAGTACTTC
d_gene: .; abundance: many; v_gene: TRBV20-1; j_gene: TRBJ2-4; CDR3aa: CSADILLAKNIQYF; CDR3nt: TGCAGTGCTGACATCCTACTAGCCAAAAACATTCAGTACTTC
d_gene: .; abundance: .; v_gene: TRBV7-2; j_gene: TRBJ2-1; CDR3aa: CASSPRRSTNNEQFF; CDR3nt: TGTGCCAGCAGCCCTCGGAGGTCTACAAACAATGAGCAGTTCTTC
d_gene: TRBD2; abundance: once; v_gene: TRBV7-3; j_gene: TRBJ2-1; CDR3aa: CASSSYGGGGHMGNEQFF; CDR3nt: TGTGCCAGCAGCTCTTATGGGGGGGGGGGTCATATGGGTAATGAGCAGTTCTTC
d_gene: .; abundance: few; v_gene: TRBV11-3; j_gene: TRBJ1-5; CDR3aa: CASSSQNHQPQHF; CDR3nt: TGTGCCAGCAGCTCGCAAAACCATCAGCCCCAGCATTTT
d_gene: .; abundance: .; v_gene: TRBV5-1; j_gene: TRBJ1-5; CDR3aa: CASSPGGVLDDQPQHF; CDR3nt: TGCGCCAGCAGCCCAGGAGGGGTCCTGGATGATCAGCCCCAGCATTTT
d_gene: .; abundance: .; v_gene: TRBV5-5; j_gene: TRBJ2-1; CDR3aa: CASSFGGQVLPKSYNEQFF; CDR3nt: TGTGCCAGCAGCTTTGGAGGGCAGGTTCTCCCCAAGTCCTACAATGAGCAGTTCTTC
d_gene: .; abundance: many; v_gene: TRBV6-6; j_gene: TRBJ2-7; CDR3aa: CASSYLPHNEQYF; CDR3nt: TGTGCCAGCAGTTACTTACCCCATAATGAGCAGTACTTC
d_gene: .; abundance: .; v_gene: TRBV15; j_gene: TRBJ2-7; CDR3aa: CATSRVRDPYEQYF; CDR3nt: TGTGCCACCAGCAGAGTCAGGGATCCCTACGAGCAGTACTTC
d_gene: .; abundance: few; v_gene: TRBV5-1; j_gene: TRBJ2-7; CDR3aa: CASSSGALVDEQYF; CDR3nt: TGCGCCAGCAGTTCGGGGGCATTAGTCGACGAGCAGTACTTC
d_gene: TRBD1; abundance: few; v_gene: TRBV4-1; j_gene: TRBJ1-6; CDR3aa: CASSRGQGESPLHF; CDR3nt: TGCGCCAGCAGCCGTGGACAGGGTGAATCACCCCTCCACTTT
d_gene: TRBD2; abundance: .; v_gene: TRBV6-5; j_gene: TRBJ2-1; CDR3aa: CATLRASGSNEQFF; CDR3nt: TGTGCCACCCTACGGGCTAGCGGGAGTAATGAGCAGTTCTTC
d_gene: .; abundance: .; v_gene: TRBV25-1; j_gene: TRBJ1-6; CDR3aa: CASSESPSSDLHF; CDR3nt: TGTGCCAGCAGTGAATCCCCCTCGTCGGACCTCCACTTT
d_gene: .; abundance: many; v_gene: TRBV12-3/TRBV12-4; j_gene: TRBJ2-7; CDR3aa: CASGEMDTNYEQYF; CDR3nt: TGTGCCAGCGGCGAAATGGACACGAACTACGAGCAGTACTTC
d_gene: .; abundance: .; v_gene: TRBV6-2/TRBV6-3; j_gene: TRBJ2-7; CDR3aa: CASSPPGRDIYEQYF; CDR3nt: TGTGCCAGCAGCCCTCCCGGCAGGGACATCTACGAGCAGTACTTC
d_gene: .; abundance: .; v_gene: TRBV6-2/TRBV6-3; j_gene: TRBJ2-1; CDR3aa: CASSYARDHFNEQFF; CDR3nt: TGTGCCAGCAGTTACGCCCGGGACCACTTTAATGAGCAGTTCTTC
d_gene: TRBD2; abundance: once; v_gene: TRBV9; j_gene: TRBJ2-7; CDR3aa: CASSPSGGPSYEQYF; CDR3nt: TGTGCCAGCAGCCCAAGCGGGGGGCCATCCTACGAGCAGTACTTC
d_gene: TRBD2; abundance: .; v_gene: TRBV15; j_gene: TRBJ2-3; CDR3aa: CATSPGGTQYF; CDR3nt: TGTGCCACCAGCCCGGGAGGCACGCAGTATTTT
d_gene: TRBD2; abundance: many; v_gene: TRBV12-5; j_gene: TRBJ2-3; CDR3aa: CASGRSGGGTDTQYF; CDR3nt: TGTGCTAGTGGTCGGAGCGGGGGGGGCACAGATACGCAGTATTTT